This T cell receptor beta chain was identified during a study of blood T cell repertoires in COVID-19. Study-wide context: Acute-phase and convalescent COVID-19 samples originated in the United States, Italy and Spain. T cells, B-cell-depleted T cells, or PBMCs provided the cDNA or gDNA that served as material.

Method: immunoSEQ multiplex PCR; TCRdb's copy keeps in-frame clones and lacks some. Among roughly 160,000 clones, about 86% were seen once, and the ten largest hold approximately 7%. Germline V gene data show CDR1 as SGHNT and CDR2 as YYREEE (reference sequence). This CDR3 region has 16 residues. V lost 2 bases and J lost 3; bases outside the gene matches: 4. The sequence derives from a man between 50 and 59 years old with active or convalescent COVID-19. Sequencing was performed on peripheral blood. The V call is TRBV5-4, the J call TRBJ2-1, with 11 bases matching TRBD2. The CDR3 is CASSFSGTSGYNEQFF. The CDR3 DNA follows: TGTGCCAGCAGCTTCTCCGGGACTAGCGGCTACAATGAGCAGTTCTTC. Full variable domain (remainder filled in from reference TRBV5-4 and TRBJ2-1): ETGVTQSPTHLIKTRGQQVTLRCSSQSGHNTVSWYQQALGQGPQFIFQYYREEENGRGNFPPRFSGLQFPNYSSELNVNALELDDSALYLCASSFSGTSGYNEQFFGPGTRLTVL.